This T cell receptor (beta chain) was captured in a study of shared clonotypes between healthy human individuals. Across the study: Each donor's CD4 naive and CD4 memory cells filled three plates apiece, CD8 naive two, and CD8 memory one.

As regards this clone: Its antigen is not identified.

V lost 5 bases to trimming and J lost 2 bases, with 7 bases between them. The CDR3 has 13 amino acids. Germline V CDR1 and CDR2: SGHNT, YYREEE (reference sequence). CD45RA+ naive and CD45RA-negative memory subsets were separated from CD4+ cells. The data were produced by immunoSEQ multiplex PCR, yet TCRdb's version contains in-frame clones alone and is incomplete. Here the sample spans about 2.4 million clones, more than 80% being singletons. Broader study findings: Naive subsets generally had larger estimated richness than memory subsets.

Sequencing was performed on naive CD4+ T cells sorted from blood. Subset indicated: CD45RA+ positively selected. This chain links TRBV5-4 with TRBJ2-2; no clear D. This clonotype originated in a man aged 18 to 29 in good health. The CDR3 reads CASRGPNTGELFF. The CDR3 DNA reads TGTGCCAGCAGAGGACCAAACACCGGGGAGCTGTTTTTT.